This T cell receptor beta chain emerged from a study of shared clonotypes between healthy human individuals. Study-level findings and limits: Only blood was sampled, and tissue TCR repertoires likely differ from blood ones.

Worth noting for this clone: The antigen remains unidentified.

Germline CDR1 and CDR2: SGHRS and YFSETQ. The CDR3 consists of 15 residues. Several immunoSEQ 96-well plates shared each subset's DNA, each plate a replicate. TCRdb's copy holds only in-frame clones and misses some; the assay was immunoSEQ multiplex PCR. Among 100,000 or so clones listed, around half were seen once. Extraction of genomic DNA in unsorted samples used about 90 million PBMCs. V gene TRBV5-1 combines with J gene TRBJ2-5, with TRBD1 matching over 7 bases. The end of the DNA aligns better with TRBJ2-7, so the J call may be wrong. The origin of this receptor is a woman between 40 and 50 years old in good health. Some clones in this sample may be carry-over from other donors' samples. The sequencing sample was made of PBMCs. The CDR3 DNA follows: TGCGCCAGCAGCCCCGGACAGGCTCTTACCTACGAGCAGTACTTC. It is translated as CASSPGQALTYEQYF.